These T cell receptor beta chains were read from a single sample in a study of cytomegalovirus exposure and HLA in healthy donors. Only in-frame clones appear in the TCRdb table, and some are missing; sequencing was by immunoSEQ multiplex PCR. The sample has around 150,000 clones, about 83% seen once. Sequenced sample: PBMCs. All receptors derive from a woman aged 25 to 39 in good health and CMV-seronegative. Both conserved end residues are part of each CDR3. Fields, in order: clone size, V gene, J gene, D gene, CDR3 DNA, CDR3 protein. The D gene is left open where the match is weak. The listing skips clone size in some rows; elsewhere it reads once, few, many or a size class.

once,TRBV10-3,TRBJ2-5,.,TGTGCCATCAGTGGAGGACAAGAGACCCAGTACTTC,CAISGGQETQYF
once,TRBV27,TRBJ1-1,.,TGTGCCAGCAGTTGGGGCGGGGCGCGAGACACTGAAGCTTTCTTT,CASSWGGARDTEAFF
.,TRBV10-3,TRBJ1-2,.,TGTGCCATCAGGGGGGGGCCCCAAGGCTCCTATGGCTACACCTTC,CAIRGGPQGSYGYTF
once,TRBV19,TRBJ1-4,.,TGTGCCAGTAGTGTCATGGGAGCACTGGTTTTT,CASSVMGALVF
.,TRBV7-9,TRBJ2-1,.,TGTGCCGGCAGCTTCGATGAGCAGTTCTTC,CAGSFDEQFF
.,TRBV18,TRBJ2-1,TRBD2,TGTGCCAGCTCACCGCCGGGACTAGCGGAAGGAGAGCAGTTCTTC,CASSPPGLAEGEQFF
.,TRBV18,TRBJ1-1,.,TGTGCCAGCTCACCACGGACTCGACGGGACACTGAAGCTTTCTTT,CASSPRTRRDTEAFF
.,TRBV2,TRBJ1-2,.,TGTGCCAGCATCCTGACAGGCGACTATGGCTACACCTTC,CASILTGDYGYTF
.,TRBV29-1,TRBJ1-1,TRBD1,TGCAGCGTTTATGGACAGGGAATGAACACTGAAGCTTTCTTT,CSVYGQGMNTEAFF
once,TRBV7-2,TRBJ1-6,.,TGTGCCAGCAGCTCCGGGACTCGAAATTCACCCCTCCACTTT,CASSSGTRNSPLHF
.,TRBV27,TRBJ2-3,TRBD2,TGTGCCAGCAGTTCGCTAAGACTAGCGGGAGTGGTCGCAGATACGCAGTATTTT,CASSSLRLAGVVADTQYF
.,TRBV9,TRBJ2-7,TRBD1,TGTGCCAGCAGTCCTCACCTTCCCCGGGACAGGGGTGACCACGAGCAGTACTTC,CASSPHLPRDRGDHEQYF
.,TRBV6-5,TRBJ1-1,TRBD1,TGTGCCAGCAGTTACGGACAGGAAGGGACTGAAGCTTTCTTT,CASSYGQEGTEAFF
.,TRBV5-1,TRBJ2-7,TRBD2,TGCGCCAGCAGCTTACCAGCGGGGGGGGAGTCCTACGAGCAGTACTTC,CASSLPAGGESYEQYF
.,TRBV4-3,TRBJ2-1,.,TGCGCCAGCAGCCGGCCCGCGGGTAGCGGAACCAATGAGCAGTTCTTC,CASSRPAGSGTNEQFF
.,TRBV27,TRBJ2-4,.,TGTGCCAGCAGTTTAACTCAGGGCGCCAAAAACATTCAGTACTTC,CASSLTQGAKNIQYF
.,TRBV11-2,TRBJ1-5,TRBD1,TGTGCCAGCAGTCCTAATCCTGGACAGGCCAATCAGCCCCAGCATTTT,CASSPNPGQANQPQHF
.,TRBV9,TRBJ2-5,TRBD1,TGTGCCAGCAGCGTAGTTGGGACAGGGAAAGAGACCCAGTACTTC,CASSVVGTGKETQYF
.,TRBV27,TRBJ1-1,.,TGTGCCAGCAGTTTGCTGGGGGCGGCTGAAGCTTTCTTT,CASSLLGAAEAFF
.,TRBV9,TRBJ2-1,TRBD2,TGTGCCAGCAGCGCAACTGCTAGCGGCCCTTCCTACAATGAGCAGTTCTTC,CASSATASGPSYNEQFF
.,TRBV6-5,TRBJ2-7,.,TGTGCCAGCAGTTCCCATCGGACTGGGTATGAGGAGCAGTACTTC,CASSSHRTGYEEQYF
few,TRBV4-1,TRBJ1-1,.,TGCGCCAGCAGCCCCACCAGCGGAGCAGCTTTCTTT,CASSPTSGAAFF
.,TRBV5-5,TRBJ1-1,.,TGTGCCAGCAGCTTCGTCCTTAACACTGAAGCTTTCTTT,CASSFVLNTEAFF
.,TRBV27,TRBJ2-7,TRBD1,TGTGCCAGCAGTTCCGGGACAGGGGTATCCTACGAGCAGTACTTC,CASSSGTGVSYEQYF
.,TRBV10-3,TRBJ2-1,TRBD1,TGTGCCATCAGTGAGTCCCCGGGACAGGGTAGTTGGCAGTTCTTC,CAISESPGQGSWQFF
.,TRBV6-1,TRBJ2-1,TRBD1,TGTGCCAGCAACCCGGGACAGGGGTACAATGAGCAGTTCTTC,CASNPGQGYNEQFF
.,TRBV4-3,TRBJ2-7,.,TGCGCCAGCAGCCAAGATGTCAGGGGGGTCGAGCAGTACTTC,CASSQDVRGVEQYF
.,TRBV28,TRBJ1-5,TRBD1,TGTGCCAGCAGTCGGACAGGGGGCTTTCAGCCCCAGCATTTT,CASSRTGGFQPQHF
.,TRBV18,TRBJ2-6,TRBD1,TGTGCCAGCTCACCACAGGTCGTGGGGACAGCGAACTCTGGGGCCAACGTCCTGACTTTC,CASSPQVVGTANSGANVLTF
.,TRBV27,TRBJ2-1,TRBD2,TGTGCCAGCAGTTTCCGGACTAGCGAGTACAATGAGCAGTTCTTC,CASSFRTSEYNEQFF
.,TRBV5-1,TRBJ2-1,.,TGCGCCAGCAGGACTATAGCAGCCGGCAACAATGAGCAGTTCTTC,CASRTIAAGNNEQFF
.,TRBV21-1,TRBJ2-7,.,TGTGCCAGCAGCAAAGGAACCGGCTACGAGCAGTACTTC,CASSKGTGYEQYF
.,TRBV7-9,TRBJ1-5,.,TGTGCCAGCAGCTCAACTACAGGGAATCAGCCCCAGCATTTT,CASSSTTGNQPQHF
.,TRBV5-4,TRBJ2-7,TRBD2,TGTGCCAGCAGCTTGGGTGGGCGGGAGGACCCCTACGAGCAGTACTTC,CASSLGGREDPYEQYF
few,TRBV6-5,TRBJ1-2,.,TGTGCCAGCAGTTACGGGGGGAAGGGCTATGGCTACACCTTC,CASSYGGKGYGYTF
.,TRBV18,TRBJ1-1,.,TGTGCCAGCTCCCCCCGGGGAGGGGACACTGAAGCTTTCTTT,CASSPRGGDTEAFF
.,TRBV5-4,TRBJ1-2,TRBD1,TGTGCCAGCAGCCACACCTCCCCTAGGACAGGGGATTATGGTGGCTACACCTTC,CASSHTSPRTGDYGGYTF
.,TRBV19,TRBJ2-7,.,TGTGCCAGTAGTTCGGTTGCTTGGGAGCAGTACTTC,CASSSVAWEQYF
.,TRBV7-2,TRBJ2-5,TRBD1,TGTGCCAGCAGCCCCGGGACAGGACAAGAGACCCAGTACTTC,CASSPGTGQETQYF
.,TRBV4-1,TRBJ2-3,.,TGCGCCAGCAGCGCACAACAGCCCCATAACAGAGCTTGGGGCGCAGATACGCAGTATTTT,CASSAQQPHNRAWGADTQYF
.,TRBV4-1,TRBJ2-5,.,TGCGCCAGCAGCCGACTGACCATTTCGGAGACCCAGTACTTC,CASSRLTISETQYF
.,TRBV5-6,TRBJ2-5,.,TGTGCCAGCAGCTCCCTCGGGACTTCATCGGAGACCCAGTACTTC,CASSSLGTSSETQYF
.,TRBV4-3,TRBJ1-2,.,TGCGCCAGCAGCCAAGATTACTGGGCCTATGGCTACACCTTC,CASSQDYWAYGYTF
.,TRBV4-1,TRBJ2-7,TRBD1,TGCGCCAGCAGCCAAGAACTCAGGGGGCTACGCGAGCAGTACTTC,CASSQELRGLREQYF
.,TRBV7-2,TRBJ2-7,TRBD1,TGTGCCAGCAGCTTAGCGCCGACAGGGTGGGGCGAGCAGTACTTC,CASSLAPTGWGEQYF
.,TRBV7-9,TRBJ1-4,.,TGTGCCAGCAGCTCACCGACAGGAACTAATGAAAAACTGTTTTTT,CASSSPTGTNEKLFF
.,TRBV2,TRBJ2-1,TRBD1,TGTGCCAGCAGGAAGGACAGGGGGTCCTACAATGAGCAGTTCTTC,CASRKDRGSYNEQFF
.,TRBV29-1,TRBJ2-7,.,TGCAGCGTGGGTCCGTCAGGGCGGGACGAGCAGTACTTC,CSVGPSGRDEQYF
.,TRBV6-5,TRBJ1-5,TRBD1,TGTGCCAGCAGCTCGGGACAGGGGTATCAGCCCCAGCATTTT,CASSSGQGYQPQHF
.,TRBV6-5,TRBJ2-2,.,TGTGCCAGCAGTTACCAGGGGAACACCGGGGAGCTGTTTTTT,CASSYQGNTGELFF
.,TRBV27,TRBJ1-4,.,TGTGCCAGCAGTCCCCAGGGGTTGACTAATGAAAAACTGTTTTTT,CASSPQGLTNEKLFF
.,TRBV18,TRBJ2-7,.,TGTGCCAGCTCACCGGACTCTATTAGCTCCTACGAGCAGTACTTC,CASSPDSISSYEQYF
once,TRBV4-3,TRBJ2-3,TRBD2,TGCGCCAGCAGCCAGGGCCCTAGCGGGAGTAGCACAGATACGCAGTATTTT,CASSQGPSGSSTDTQYF